Shown below are 16 T cell receptor beta chains from a single sample sequenced in a study of blood T cells in healthy people across ages. A J-beta primer mix and a sample-barcoded 5' primer were used in a second PCR of roughly 7 to 12 cycles. TCRdb reanalysed the 5' RACE reads using MiXCR and keeps one entry per CDR3 protein. In the table there are hundreds of thousands of distinct CDR3 sequences, roughly 50% of which are singletons. The specimen was blood. These receptors were collected from a young man in good health.

V usage is TRBV10-3 and J usage is TRBJ2-1, with D possibly matching TRBD2 (6 bases). V was clipped by 8 bases and J by 5 bases, with 16 bases between them. Germline lookup yields CDR1 ENHRY and CDR2 SYGVKD. The CDR3 spans 14 residues. The CDR3 DNA follows: TGTGCCATCGCGGGGTCCGGAGGGGACAATGAGCAGTTCTTC. Encoded protein: CAIAGSGGDNEQFF.

As for this clonotype: Germline and junction disagree at one end, which may indicate a read error. This chain uses TRBV6-1 with TRBJ2-7, with D tentatively TRBD1 (6 bases). CDR1 and CDR2 (germline): MNHNS, SASEGT. The CDR3 is 15 residues long. CDR3 protein: CASSEWGQAFYEQYF. CDR3 sequence (DNA): TGTGCCAGCAGTGAATGGGGGCAGGCCTTCTACGAACAGTACTTC.

V is TRBV7-2 and J is TRBJ2-6; D possibly corresponds to TRBD2 (6 bases). Germline values: CDR1 SGHTA, CDR2 FQGNSA. The CDR3 is 16 amino acids. Trimming pared 5 bases from V and 0 bases from J, leaving 11 bases between. The CDR3 region has the DNA TGTGCCAGCAGCCCATTGGGGGGCTCTGGGGCCAACGTCCTGACTTTC. It specifies CASSPLGGSGANVLTF.

V and J are TRBV29-1 and TRBJ2-5; perhaps TRBD2 as D (6 bases). The J call is doubtful: the DNA matches TRBJ2-7 better. In germline, CDR1 is SQVTM, CDR2 ANQGSEA. There are 12 residues in the CDR3. The CDR3 region has the DNA TGCAGCGTTGGGACTGACGGGGGCGAGCAGTACTTC. It encodes CSVGTDGGEQYF.

This clonotype was detected a few times. Here the CDR3 DNA reads TGCAGCGTTAGCAAGGGACTGGCCTACGAGCAGTACTTC. This gives the protein CSVSKGLAYEQYF. The genes are TRBV29-1 and TRBJ2-7; D is possibly TRBD2 (6 bases). Germline CDR1 reads SQVTM; CDR2 reads ANQGSEA. The CDR3 loop spans 13 amino acids. The V and J ends lost 5 bases and 2 bases respectively, with 13 bases between them.

This clonotype was seen a few times. V is TRBV20-1 and J is TRBJ2-7, with D perhaps matching TRBD2 (6 bases). Germline V gene lookup returns CDR1 DFQATT and CDR2 SNEGSKA (reference sequence). The CDR3 has 13 residues. Trimming took off 5 bases at V and 7 bases at J, with 18 bases between the two ends. This chain's CDR3 is CSAPLRSEGEQYF. CDR3 nucleotide sequence: TGCAGTGCTCCCCTTAGATCGGAGGGGGAGCAGTACTTC.

There are a few counts of this clonotype. The rearrangement joins TRBV5-8 to TRBJ2-7; D may correspond to TRBD1 or TRBD2 (5 bases each). Germline CDR1 and CDR2: SGHTS and YDEGEE. The CDR3 totals 15 residues. V was clipped by 4 bases and J by 3 bases, with 17 bases between them. CDR3: CASSPLPGPGYEQYF. The CDR3 nucleotides are TGTGCCAGCAGCCCACTGCCGGGGCCAGGCTACGAGCAGTACTTC.

The genes are TRBV12-3 or TRBV12-4 and TRBJ2-3; tentatively, D is TRBD1 (6 bases). The CDR3 has 17 residues. The ends were cut back, 4 bases at V and 1 base at J, with 18 bases in the middle. CDR3 sequence (DNA): TGTGCCAGCAGTTCCGAACAGGGCCTCGGGGGCACAGATACGCAGTATTTT. This codes for CASSSEQGLGGTDTQYF.

The table lists this clonotype with a count of one. This sequence joins TRBV20-1 and TRBJ1-5; tentatively, D is TRBD1 (5 bases). Germline V gene data show CDR1 as DFQATT and CDR2 as SNEGSKA (reference sequence). This CDR3 is built from 13 residues. Trimming shortened V by 4 bases and J by 7 bases, and 14 bases separated the two germline ends. The CDR3 nucleotides are TGCAGTGCTACAACGGGGGGAGGCCAGCCCCAGCATTTT. Protein sequence: CSATTGGGQPQHF.

This rearrangement joins TRBV27 to TRBJ1-2; D might be TRBD1 (5 bases). The V gene lost 3 bases and the J gene lost 4 bases, with 12 bases spanning the gap. The CDR3 has 14 residues. Germline V gene data show CDR1 as MNHEY and CDR2 as SMNVEV (reference sequence). CDR3 nucleotide sequence: TGTGCCAGCAGTTTGAGGGGAGAAGGCTATGGCTACACCTTC. Its protein product is CASSLRGEGYGYTF.

This clonotype was detected a few times. V is TRBV25-1 and J is TRBJ2-5, with TRBD2 matching 7 bases. CDR1 is MGHDK and CDR2 is SYGVNS in the germline V gene. The CDR3 length is 15 residues. V shed 6 bases and J 4 bases; nucleotides not matched to a gene: 11. The CDR3, as DNA: TGTGCCAGCAGCAGAGCCGCGGGAGTATCAGAGACCCAGTACTTC. The encoded protein is CASSRAAGVSETQYF.

This clonotype occurred a few times. The rearrangement uses TRBV7-6 and TRBJ2-1; D unresolved. Germline-derived CDR1 and CDR2 are SGHVS and FNYEAQ. This CDR3 is 14 amino acids long. V lost 5 bases and J lost 9, with 17 bases in between. CDR3 in DNA: TGTGCCAGCAGCCGAAGCGAGACCTCGCGTGAGCAGTTCTTC. This translates into CASSRSETSREQFF.

This clonotype was recorded a few times. This chain joins TRBV6-6 and TRBJ2-5; TRBD2 matches 8 bases. Trimming cost V 4 bases and J 11 bases; bases outside gene matches: 6. From germline, CDR1 is MNHNY and CDR2 SVGAGI (reference sequence). This CDR3 contains 12 residues. The DNA of the CDR3 is TGTGCCAGCAGTTGGACTAGCAATGAGCAGTACTTC. Its protein product is CASSWTSNEQYF.

The rearrangement uses TRBV19 and TRBJ2-1, with D uncertain. Trimming removed 7 bases from V and 3 bases from J, with 16 bases in between. The length of the CDR3 is 15 residues. Germline V gives CDR1 LNHDA, CDR2 SQIVND (reference sequence). The CDR3 spells CASKIGGPNYNEQFF. The DNA of the CDR3 is TGTGCCAGTAAGATCGGCGGCCCAAACTACAATGAGCAGTTCTTC.

The chain has TRBV20-1 and TRBJ1-2; the D gene is possibly TRBD1 (6 bases). Germline lookup yields CDR1 DFQATT and CDR2 SNEGSKA (reference sequence). This CDR3 has 11 residues. Trimming shortened V by 3 bases and J by 5 bases, and 7 bases separated the two germline ends. CDR3 DNA sequence: TGCAGTGCTAGCCAGGGGTATGGCTACACCTTC. This gives the protein CSASQGYGYTF.

The chain links TRBV20-1 to TRBJ1-5, with a tentative D call TRBD1 (6 bases). Germline lookup yields CDR1 DFQATT and CDR2 SNEGSKA (reference sequence). With 2 bases removed from V and 4 bases from J, the gap between germline ends came to 12 bases. CDR3 length: 14 residues. DNA of the CDR3: TGCAGTGCTAGACTGGGGGCGGGAAATCAGCCCCAGCATTTT. Protein: CSARLGAGNQPQHF.